This T cell receptor (beta chain) was captured by sequencing in a study of cytomegalovirus exposure and HLA in healthy donors. Findings of the study overall: Associated with cytomegalovirus, according to the listing, were some 150 TCR beta chains.

The repertoire was sequenced with immunoSEQ multiplex PCR; TCRdb's copy has only in-frame clones and lacks some. The repertoire holds about 160,000 clones, around nine tenths seen once, with 3% in the top ten. Regarding this clone: No antigen is known for it.

Losses at the gene ends were 3 bases for V and 0 bases for J; bases not matched to a gene: 10. Germline V gene lookup returns CDR1 SQVTM and CDR2 ANQGSEA. This CDR3 has 16 residues. The chain couples TRBV29-1 to TRBJ1-1; 7 bases map to TRBD1. Sequencing used PBMCs. The TCR sequence derives from a man aged 18 to 35 in good health and CMV-seronegative. The CDR3 DNA follows: TGCAGCGTTGAGCTCAAGGACAGGCGTATGAACACTGAAGCTTTCTTT. Protein: CSVELKDRRMNTEAFF.